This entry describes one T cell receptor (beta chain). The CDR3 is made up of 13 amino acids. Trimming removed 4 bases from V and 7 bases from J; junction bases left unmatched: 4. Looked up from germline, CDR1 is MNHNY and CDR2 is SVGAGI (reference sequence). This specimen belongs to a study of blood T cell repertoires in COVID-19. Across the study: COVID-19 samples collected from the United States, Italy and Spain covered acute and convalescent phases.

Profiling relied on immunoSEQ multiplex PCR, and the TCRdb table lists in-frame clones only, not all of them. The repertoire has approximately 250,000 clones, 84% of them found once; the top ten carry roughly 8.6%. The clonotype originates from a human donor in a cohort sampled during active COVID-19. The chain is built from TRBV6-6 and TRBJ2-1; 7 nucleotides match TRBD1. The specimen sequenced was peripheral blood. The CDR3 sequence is CASSSQQGNEQFF. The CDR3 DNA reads TGTGCCAGCAGTTCTCAACAGGGGAATGAGCAGTTCTTC.